This T cell receptor beta chain is from a study of technical replicates of blood from four donors. This CDR3 has 13 amino acids. Trimming took 6 bases from V and 4 from J, leaving 12 bases between them. Germline V CDR1 and CDR2: MNHNS, SASEGT. Produced via immunoSEQ multiplex PCR; TCRdb's table is partial and in-frame only. The sample comprises about 80,000 clones, approximately 98% of which are singletons, and over 0.2% rests with the top ten. The source of this sequence is a human donor in good health. This sequence joins TRBV6-1 and TRBJ1-2; D possibly corresponds to TRBD1 (6 bases). Sequencing used T cells isolated from PBMCs. CDR3 in DNA: TGTGCCAGCAGCCTGGACAGTTTCTATGGCTACACCTTC. Protein product: CASSLDSFYGYTF.